This TCR beta chain was captured by sequencing in a study of molecular identifiers for immune sequencing clone quantification. Study results and limitations: Clonotypes surpassing 20 RNA copies contained over 98% of effector molecules, versus under 1% in naive cells. Spike-in Jurkat TCR RNA from a single cell reportedly registered among one million naive cells.

A CD8+CD4-CCR7+CD45RA+ phenotype served as the sorting definition for naive CD8 T cells. This clonotype was observed at least ten times. Its specificity is unknown. TCRdb ran MiXCR on the PCR reads and lists one entry per CDR3 protein. The sample lists 490,000 or so distinct CDR3 sequences, around 23% occurring once. Germline V lookup: CDR1 GTSNPN, CDR2 SVGIG (reference sequence). Trimming took 3 bases from V and 3 from J, leaving 9 bases between them. The CDR3 contains 13 residues. This chain connects TRBV30 to TRBJ1-5; D call uncertain. The specimen was naive CD8+ T cells from blood, with Jurkat cell RNA spiked in. The subset denotes: FACS-sorted CD8+CD4-CCR7+CD45RA+ naive T cells. The clonotype was recovered from a human donor in good health. Some libraries in this study had Jurkat cell RNA spiked in. In DNA, the CDR3 is TGTGCCTGGAGAGGCCAATCCAATCAGCCCCAGCATTTT. Amino acids: CAWRGQSNQPQHF. Full variable domain (outside the CDR3, taken from reference TRBV30 and TRBJ1-5): SQTIHQWPATLVQPVGSPLSLECTVEGTSNPNLYWYRQAAGRGLQLLFYSVGIGQISSEVPQNLSASRPQDRQFILSSKKLLLSDSGFYLCAWRGQSNQPQHFGDGTRLSIL.